This T cell receptor beta chain was sequenced in a study of CD8 T cells in ankylosing spondylitis. Overall study results and limits: Before this, some motif variants had been reported in reactive arthritis synovial fluid and blood. Seemingly characteristic of ankylosing spondylitis blood was a TCR beta motif consisting of about 8 highly homologous variants. Disease-linked clones reportedly concentrated significantly in matched ankylosing spondylitis synovial fluid. Within peripheral blood, clones linked to disease were CD8+ and relatively rare.

The germline gives CDR1 MNHNS, CDR2 SASEGT. There are 13 residues in the CDR3. The V gene lost 2 bases and the J gene lost 4 bases, with 7 bases spanning the gap. Quantitative 5'-RACE with molecular barcodes was used to make the TCR beta libraries. From the 5' RACE reads, TCRdb called clonotypes with MiXCR, one entry per CDR3 protein. Among hundreds of thousands of distinct CDR3 sequences listed, roughly 12% were seen once. This clonotype was seen only a few times. What it binds is unknown. V usage is TRBV6-1 and J usage is TRBJ2-3; D gene unclear. This TCR was sampled from a male donor with ankylosing spondylitis. Sequences were obtained from blood, either unsorted or a sorted T cell fraction (not recorded which). CDR3 protein: CASSEPGADTQYF. CDR3 nucleotide sequence: TGTGCCAGCAGTGAACCCGGTGCAGATACGCAGTATTTT.